This T cell receptor beta chain was recorded in a study of OX40 agonist ivuxolimab in advanced cancers. Overall study context: The study treated patients with ivuxolimab, an agonistic anti-OX40 (CD134) antibody.

This clone was seen once. V shed 6 bases and J shed 5 bases, with 11 bases lying between them. The CDR3 spans 12 residues. Germline V lookup: CDR1 MNHEY, CDR2 SVGAGI. Generated by immunoSEQ multiplex PCR, the TCRdb table keeps only in-frame clones and is missing some. The sample contains about 58,000 clones, 75% to 90% of which appear only once. The TCR originated in an adult with an advanced solid tumor such as melanoma, head and neck, liver or kidney cancer. The source was CD4+ or CD8+ T cells sorted from blood, collected in a trial of the OX40 agonist ivuxolimab. V usage is TRBV6-5 and J usage is TRBJ2-7; maybe TRBD1 (6 bases). The CDR3 DNA sequence: TGTGCCAGCAGACTAGACAGGCACGAGCAGTACTTC. Translated: CASRLDRHEQYF.